This passage covers 10 T cell receptor beta chains from one sample sequenced in a study of T cells and Merkel cell carcinoma outcomes (dated by TCRdb to about 2020). Libraries were built with the immunoSEQ multiplex PCR assay. TCRdb obtained this table from immuneACCESS and retained in-frame rearrangements with V and J assigned. These tables miss some clones; where compared with another copy, unresolved V genes account for less than half of the shortfall, and the remainder is unexplained. Across this sample there are 440 or so clones, with approximately 90% seen only once. Of the sample, 14% to 15% falls within the top ten clones. Specimen: tumor tissue from Merkel cell carcinoma. These receptor sequences come from a human donor with Merkel cell carcinoma.

This chain joins TRBV14 and TRBJ2-6; no clear D gene. CDR3 length: 15 amino acids. Germline V gene sequence: CDR1 SGHDN, CDR2 FVKESK. V was cut by 4 bases and J by 2 bases, with 9 bases left in between. CDR3 region: CASSPSGAGANVLTF. The CDR3 coding sequence is TGTGCCAGCAGCCCATCAGGAGCTGGGGCCAACGTCCTGACTTTC. Variable domain in full (rest from reference TRBV14 and TRBJ2-6): EAGVTQFPSHSVIEKGQTVTLRCDPISGHDNLYWYRRVMGKEIKFLLHFVKESKQDESGMPNNRFLAERTGGTYSTLKVQPAELEDSGVYFCASSPSGAGANVLTFGAGSRLTVL.

Comment on this clone: One end of the junction fails to match germline, which may point to a read error. The chain has TRBV10-3 and TRBJ2-1; D is ambiguous. CDR1 and CDR2 (germline): ENHRY, SYGVKD. This CDR3 has 11 amino acids. The CDR3 spells CATSPSSGQFF. DNA for the CDR3: TGTGCCACCAGTCCCTCATCAGGTCAGTTCTTC.

The genes are TRBV7-2 and TRBJ1-5; no firm D call. The CDR3 is 15 amino acids. CDR1 and CDR2 (germline): SGHTA, FQGNSA. V dropped 1 base and J dropped 5 bases, with 12 bases sitting between them. DNA for the CDR3: TGTGCCAGCAGCTTAGTAGGACTCAGCGATCAGCCCCAGCATTTT. Encoded protein: CASSLVGLSDQPQHF.

The chain has TRBV19 and TRBJ1-3; 9 bases line up with TRBD1. The V gene's germline CDR1 is LNHDA and CDR2 SQIVND (reference sequence). This CDR3 has 15 amino acids. The trim removed 5 bases at V and 4 bases at J, leaving 6 bases unmatched. CDR3 protein: CASSLGTGRGNTIYF. The CDR3 DNA sequence: TGTGCCAGTAGTCTCGGGACAGGGCGCGGAAACACCATATATTTT.

The gene calls are TRBV19 and TRBJ1-1; D uncertain. The CDR3 runs to 13 residues. Germline V CDR1 and CDR2: LNHDA, SQIVND (reference sequence). V was trimmed by 1 base and J by 6 bases, leaving 9 bases between them. This chain's CDR3 is CASSIVLVSEAFF. The CDR3 nucleotides read TGTGCCAGTAGTATAGTGTTGGTCTCTGAAGCTTTCTTT.

V is TRBV7-9 and J is TRBJ2-1; D is unclear. Trimming removed 5 bases at V and 8 bases at J, with 7 bases between. CDR1 is SEHNR and CDR2 is FQNEAQ in the germline V gene (reference sequence). CDR3 length: 11 residues. This CDR3 is CASSPQHEQFF. In DNA, the CDR3 is TGTGCCAGCAGCCCCCAACATGAGCAGTTCTTC.

J is TRBJ1-3 and V is TRBV27, with D tentatively TRBD1 (5 bases). Germline CDR1 and CDR2: MNHEY and SMNVEV (reference sequence). Trimming removed 0 bases from V and 0 bases from J, with 6 bases in between. The CDR3 runs 15 residues. The CDR3 nucleotides read TGTGCCAGCAGTTTATCGGGGGACTCTGGAAACACCATATATTTT. This codes for CASSLSGDSGNTIYF.

This clone has a single count. Distinct nucleotide sequences in the sample also encode this CDR3. The chain carries TRBV7-2 and TRBJ2-7; D is ambiguous. Germline V gene data show CDR1 as SGHTA and CDR2 as FQGNSA. V was cut by 5 bases and J by 0 bases, with 8 bases left in between. The CDR3 sequence is 13 residues long. CDR3 DNA sequence: TGTGCCAGCAGCCCGCCAAGCTCCTACGAGCAGTACTTC. Translating it yields CASSPPSSYEQYF.

The chain links TRBV30 to TRBJ2-3, with 9 bases lining up with TRBD1. The CDR3 contains 14 residues. The germline V gene has CDR1 GTSNPN and CDR2 SVGIG (reference sequence). V lost 6 bases and J lost 2; bases outside the gene matches: 6. CDR3 coding DNA: TGTGCCTGCCGGGACAGGGCCCTCACAGATACGCAGTATTTT. Protein sequence: CACRDRALTDTQYF. Full variable domain (missing parts from reference TRBV30 and TRBJ2-3): SQTIHQWPATLVQPVGSPLSLECTVEGTSNPNLYWYRQAAGRGLQLLFYSVGIGQISSEVPQNLSASRPQDRQFILSSKKLLLSDSGFYLCACRDRALTDTQYFGPGTRLTVL.

This clone was observed once. The chain couples TRBV6-1 to TRBJ1-5; D not resolved. Germline lookup yields CDR1 MNHNS and CDR2 SASEGT. This CDR3 is 13 amino acids long. Trimming stripped 1 base from V and 11 bases from J, with 12 bases between. The CDR3: CASSEGRNWAQHF. CDR3 sequence (DNA): TGTGCCAGCAGTGAAGGGCGGAACTGGGCCCAGCATTTT.